This record looks at one TCR beta chain sequence and its context. Its specificity is not known. The sample comes from a study of beta chain features in type 1 diabetes. Study details: Healthy donors resembled patients in age, gender and cell yields.

The authors reverse transcribed all of the isolated RNA, so sequencing captured expressed TCRB transcripts. The data were produced by immunoSEQ multiplex PCR, yet TCRdb's version contains in-frame clones alone and is incomplete. Altogether about 210,000 clones are present, about a tenth being singletons, with the ten largest covering approximately 1.3%. The trim removed 3 bases at V and 7 bases at J, leaving 15 bases unmatched. This CDR3 has 17 residues. CDR1 and CDR2 (germline): SGHVS, FNYEAQ. Every donor provided one heparinised blood draw, which averaged about 120 mL. CD4+ naive, central memory, regulatory and stem cell-like memory subsets were isolated by sorting on CD45RO/CCR7/CD25/CD127/CD95/CD27. Points from the study as a whole: For Type 1 diabetes patients, all four CD4+ subsets carried TCRB CDR3s that were moderately but significantly shorter.

Sequenced: central memory CD4+ T cells from blood. The chain combines TRBV7-6 with TRBJ2-4; 7 bases align to TRBD2. The clonotype originates from a man in his late teens or twenties in good health. CDR3 DNA sequence: TGTGCCAGCAGCTTTTCCGCTGGGAGGGACGGAGGTAACATTCAGTACTTC. This sequence encodes CASSFSAGRDGGNIQYF.